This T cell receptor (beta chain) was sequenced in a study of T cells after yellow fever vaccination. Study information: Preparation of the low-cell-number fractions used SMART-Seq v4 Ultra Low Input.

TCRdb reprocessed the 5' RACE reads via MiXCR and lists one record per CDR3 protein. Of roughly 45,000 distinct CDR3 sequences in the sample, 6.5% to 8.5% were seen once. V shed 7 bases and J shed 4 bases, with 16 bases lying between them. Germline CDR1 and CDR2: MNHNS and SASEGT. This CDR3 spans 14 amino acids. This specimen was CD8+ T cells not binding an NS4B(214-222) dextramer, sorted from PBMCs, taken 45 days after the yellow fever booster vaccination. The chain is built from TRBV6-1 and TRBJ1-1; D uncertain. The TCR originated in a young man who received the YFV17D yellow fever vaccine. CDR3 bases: TGTGCCAGCAAAGTTGTAATAGGGCCCACTGAAGCTTTCTTT. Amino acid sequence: CASKVVIGPTEAFF.